A single sample is the source of the 8 T cell receptor beta chains below, sequenced in a study of T cells after yellow fever vaccination. Each CDR3 protein gets one entry after TCRdb re-called the 5' RACE reads with MiXCR. This table has 100,000 to 150,000 distinct CDR3 sequences, 6.5% to 8% appearing once. This specimen consisted of CD4+ T cells sorted from PBMCs, obtained 10 days after the first yellow fever vaccination. These receptors were taken from a man younger than 30 who received the YFV17D yellow fever vaccine.

The chain recombines TRBV29-1 with TRBJ1-2; D possibly corresponds to TRBD1 (6 bases). Germline-derived CDR1 and CDR2 are SQVTM and ANQGSEA. CDR3 length: 13 residues. V dropped 8 bases and J dropped 6 bases, with 19 bases sitting between them. The CDR3 coding sequence is TGCAGCCTAACAAAGGGACATGCGGATGGCTACACCTTC. Amino acids: CSLTKGHADGYTF.

This clonotype was picked up many times. The chain links TRBV5-1 to TRBJ2-2; TRBD2 matches 7 bases. Germline V gives CDR1 SGHRS, CDR2 YFSETQ. V lost 4 bases, J lost 0 bases, and 9 bases stayed unmatched. The length of the CDR3 is 17 residues. The DNA of the CDR3 is TGCGCCAGCAGCCCCCCGGGGAGGGGATCGAACACCGGGGAGCTGTTTTTT. Translation gives CASSPPGRGSNTGELFF.

At least ten counts were recorded for this clonotype. The V gene is TRBV19, the J gene TRBJ2-1; 11 bases map to TRBD2. With 5 bases clipped from V and 6 bases from J, the junction kept 12 bases outside the gene matches. The germline V gene encodes CDR1 LNHDA and CDR2 SQIVND (reference sequence). There are 17 residues in the CDR3. The CDR3 reads CASSPEPLAGGINEQFF. CDR3 bases: TGTGCCAGTAGTCCCGAACCCCTAGCGGGGGGCATCAATGAGCAGTTCTTC.

This clonotype came up many times. The chain links TRBV12-3 or TRBV12-4 to TRBJ1-2; D is undetermined. V lost 5 bases, J lost 8 bases, and 12 bases lay in between. This CDR3 spans 12 amino acids. CDR3 nucleotide sequence: TGTGCCAGCAGTCGGAGAGGACCCGGCTACACCTTC. Translating gives CASSRRGPGYTF.

This clonotype has at least ten counts. The V gene is TRBV18, the J gene TRBJ1-4; 8 bases match TRBD1. With V trimmed by 3 bases and J by 7 bases, 4 bases remained unmatched. CDR1 KGHSH and CDR2 LQKENI come from the germline V gene. There are 14 residues in the CDR3. The CDR3 region has the DNA TGTGCCAGCTCACCGACAGGGGATGGTGAAAAACTGTTTTTT. Translation: CASSPTGDGEKLFF.

This clonotype was counted many times. The rearrangement joins TRBV20-1 to TRBJ1-1; no clear D gene. This CDR3 has 15 amino acids. Germline lookup yields CDR1 DFQATT and CDR2 SNEGSKA (reference sequence). Trimming cost V 4 bases and J 0 bases, with 15 bases left between them. The CDR3 DNA reads as TGCAGTGCTAAGGAGCTTGGGCGGCTGAACACTGAAGCTTTCTTT. Translated: CSAKELGRLNTEAFF.

At least ten counts were recorded for this clonotype. The V gene is TRBV5-1, the J gene TRBJ2-3, with a tentative D call TRBD1 (6 bases). Germline assignment: CDR1 SGHRS and CDR2 YFSETQ. Between the trimmed V and J ends, which lost 0 bases and 6 bases, there was a span of 11 bases. The CDR3 spans 14 residues. The DNA for the CDR3 is TGCGCCAGCAGCTTGGCCAGGGACATCGATACGCAGTATTTT. This translates into CASSLARDIDTQYF.

This clonotype was seen repeatedly, ten times or more. J is TRBJ1-1 and V is TRBV28, with D perhaps matching TRBD1 (5 bases). The V gene lost 6 bases and the J gene lost 1 base, with 18 bases spanning the gap. This CDR3 comprises 16 residues. The germline V gene encodes CDR1 MDHEN and CDR2 SYDVKM. CDR3 in amino acids: CASRGSALGGNTEAFF. The CDR3 nucleotides read TGTGCCAGCAGGGGGTCTGCGTTGGGGGGGAACACTGAAGCTTTCTTT.